This entry lists 31 T cell receptor beta chains sequenced from one sample in a study of T-cell reconstitution after alpha-beta-depleted transplantation in children. Using unique molecular identifiers, the investigators prepared the TCRbeta library. Using its own MiXCR run on the PCR reads, TCRdb lists one record per CDR3 protein. The sample shows almost 600,000 distinct CDR3 sequences, 20% to 30% of them seen only once. The sample here was PBMCs, taken before TCRalphabeta/CD19-depleted stem cell transplant. These receptors all come from a boy younger than two with Wiskott-Aldrich syndrome, due to receive a stem cell transplant.

This clonotype turned up a few times. This chain connects TRBV10-3 to TRBJ2-1; the match to TRBD2 covers 12 bases. CDR1 and CDR2 (germline): ENHRY, SYGVKD. After removal of 6 bases from V and 4 bases from J, the junction contained 4 bases not matched to a gene. The CDR3 covers 15 residues. CDR3 sequence: CAIRPSGRGYNEQFF. CDR3 DNA: TGTGCCATCAGGCCTAGCGGGAGGGGATACAATGAGCAGTTCTTC.

J is TRBJ2-1 and V is TRBV18; 7 bases are a match to TRBD1. In germline, CDR1 is KGHSH, CDR2 LQKENI. Trimming cost V 3 bases and J 2 bases; bases outside gene matches: 4. The CDR3 runs 15 residues. The CDR3 DNA reads TGTGCCAGCTCACCTGAAGGGGGCGCCTACAATGAGCAGTTCTTC. Encoded protein: CASSPEGGAYNEQFF.

DNA for the CDR3: TGCAGTGCTAGAGAGGGACAGGGCGTAGAAAAACTGTTTTTT. Translating it yields CSAREGQGVEKLFF. The chain recombines TRBV20-1 with TRBJ1-4; TRBD1 aligns across 9 bases. J lost 8 bases, V lost 0 bases, and 4 bases had no gene match. The CDR3 spans 14 residues. CDR1 DFQATT and CDR2 SNEGSKA come from the germline V gene (reference sequence).

The chain's CDR3 is CSASWAAAQETQYF. In DNA, the CDR3 is TGCAGTGCTAGCTGGGCGGCGGCCCAAGAGACCCAGTACTTC. The chain employs TRBV20-1 and TRBJ2-5, with D unresolved. The CDR3 has 14 amino acids. The germline CDR1 and CDR2 sequences are DFQATT and SNEGSKA (reference sequence). With 3 bases removed from V and 1 base from J, the gap between germline ends came to 12 bases.

In its sample, this clonotype was seen a few times. The J gene is TRBJ2-1, the V gene TRBV20-1; 8 nucleotides align to TRBD2. V was clipped by 3 bases and J by 5 bases; unmatched bases: 6. Looked up from germline, CDR1 is DFQATT and CDR2 is SNEGSKA (reference sequence). The CDR3 loop spans 14 amino acids. The DNA for the CDR3 is TGCAGTGCTAGGGGAGCGGGAGTGAACAATGAGCAGTTCTTC. Amino acids: CSARGAGVNNEQFF.

This chain links TRBV7-2 with TRBJ2-2, with a weak D call TRBD2 (6 bases). Trimming pared 6 bases from V and 0 bases from J, leaving 17 bases between. Per germline, CDR1 SGHTA and CDR2 FQGNSA. This CDR3 comprises 17 residues. The CDR3 protein is CASSARAGPANTGELFF. CDR3 DNA: TGTGCCAGCAGTGCGAGGGCGGGGCCCGCGAACACCGGGGAGCTGTTTTTT.

The chain has TRBV12-3 or TRBV12-4 and TRBJ1-4, with 7 bases identical to TRBD1. The CDR3 runs 14 residues. Unmatched junction bases numbered 4, after V lost 5 bases and J lost 4 bases. CDR3: CASSRGTVNEKLFF. The DNA of the CDR3 is TGTGCCAGCAGTAGGGGGACAGTTAATGAAAAACTGTTTTTT.

This clonotype was recorded a few times. The chain employs TRBV27 and TRBJ2-1; D call uncertain. Trimming pared 3 bases from V and 8 bases from J, leaving 14 bases between. Germline V gives CDR1 MNHEY, CDR2 SMNVEV (reference sequence). The CDR3 totals 14 residues. The CDR3 DNA follows: TGTGCCAGCAGTTTTAAAAGCGAAGGGTATGAGCAGTTCTTC. Its translation is CASSFKSEGYEQFF.

This clonotype occurred a few times. The gene calls are TRBV7-9 and TRBJ2-1, with D perhaps matching TRBD1 (6 bases). Between the trimmed V and J ends, which lost 3 bases and 3 bases, there was a span of 9 bases. Germline CDR1 reads SEHNR; CDR2 reads FQNEAQ (reference sequence). This CDR3 has 14 amino acids. The CDR3 DNA follows: TGTGCCAGCAGCTTCGGACAGTACTACAATGAGCAGTTCTTC. Translating gives CASSFGQYYNEQFF.

This chain joins TRBV5-1 and TRBJ2-2; 11 nucleotides match TRBD1. V lost 4 bases, J lost 3 bases, and 5 bases stayed unmatched. Germline V lookup: CDR1 SGHRS, CDR2 YFSETQ. The CDR3 sequence is 16 residues long. CDR3 bases: TGCGCCAGCAGCCACGGGACAGGGGGATACACCGGGGAGCTGTTTTTT. It is translated as CASSHGTGGYTGELFF.

The chain recombines TRBV18 with TRBJ2-1, with D unresolved. V gave up 7 bases and J gave up 8 bases, with 15 bases separating them. Germline loops: CDR1 KGHSH, CDR2 LQKENI. The CDR3 has 13 residues. This CDR3 is CASFSGLGDEQFF. The DNA for the CDR3 is TGTGCCAGCTTTAGTGGCCTTGGCGATGAGCAGTTCTTC.

This clonotype was seen a single time. The chain recombines TRBV5-1 with TRBJ2-3, with D perhaps matching TRBD2 (5 bases). The CDR3 length is 14 residues. Trimming cost V 5 bases and J 4 bases, with 14 bases left between them. Germline V lookup: CDR1 SGHRS, CDR2 YFSETQ. CDR3 loop: CASSPSPAADTQYF. CDR3 in DNA: TGCGCCAGCAGTCCTAGCCCGGCGGCAGATACGCAGTATTTT.

As DNA, the CDR3 is TGCAGTGCTAGCCTAGCGAGTAACACCGGGGAGCTGTTTTTT. Translated, it gives CSASLASNTGELFF. The chain has TRBV20-1 and TRBJ2-2; D perhaps matches TRBD2 (6 bases). Germline values: CDR1 DFQATT, CDR2 SNEGSKA (reference sequence). The CDR3 has 14 amino acids. Trimming cost V 3 bases and J 2 bases, with 10 bases left between them.

The chain recombines TRBV7-3 with TRBJ1-1; 10 nucleotides match TRBD1. V lost 5 bases and J lost 1; bases outside the gene matches: 4. This CDR3 is 15 amino acids long. The germline V gene encodes CDR1 SGHTA and CDR2 FQGTGA. CDR3 sequence: CASSTTGGENTEAFF. Written as DNA, the CDR3 is TGTGCCAGCAGCACGACAGGGGGCGAGAACACTGAAGCTTTCTTT.

This sequence joins TRBV5-1 and TRBJ2-7, with a possible D match to TRBD1 (5 bases). The CDR3 spans 14 residues. Trimming stripped 4 bases from V and 5 bases from J, with 16 bases between. From germline, CDR1 is SGHRS and CDR2 YFSETQ. Here the CDR3 reads CASSPLQGYDEQYF. CDR3 sequence (DNA): TGCGCCAGCAGCCCCCTGCAGGGATACGACGAGCAGTACTTC.

The table lists this clonotype with a few counts. V and J are TRBV30 and TRBJ1-2; 10 bases align to TRBD1. The V gene end was trimmed by 8 bases and the J gene end by 1 base; junction bases not matched to a gene: 4. This CDR3 is 13 amino acids long. Germline loops: CDR1 GTSNPN, CDR2 SVGIG (reference sequence). In nucleotides, the CDR3 is TGTGCCGGGACAGGGGCGTTTAACTATGGCTACACCTTC. It encodes CAGTGAFNYGYTF.

Comments on this clonotype: An end of the junction does not agree with germline; a read error may underlie this. This sequence joins TRBV29-1 and TRBJ2-7; TRBD2 might be the D (6 bases). CDR3 length equals 13 residues. Germline V CDR1 and CDR2: SQVTM, ANQGSEA. CDR3 protein: CGVVAGRSYEQYF. CDR3 nucleotides: TGCGGCGTTGTGGCGGGGAGAAGCTACGAGCAGTACTTC.

This clonotype was counted between two and nine times. The rearrangement links TRBV3-1 to TRBJ1-2, with a possible D match to TRBD1 (5 bases). V dropped 2 bases and J dropped 2 bases, with 15 bases sitting between them. Germline assignment: CDR1 LGHDT and CDR2 YNNKEL (reference sequence). The CDR3 runs 16 residues. Written as DNA, the CDR3 is TGTGCCAGCAGCCAACTTATGGGGGATACGAACTATGGCTACACCTTC. Translated, it gives CASSQLMGDTNYGYTF.

The sample holds a few counts of this clonotype. The J gene is TRBJ2-1, the V gene TRBV12-3 or TRBV12-4; D uncertain. The V and J ends lost 6 bases and 4 bases respectively, with 10 bases between them. The CDR3 runs 13 residues. CDR3 protein: CASSKDFYNEQFF. The CDR3 DNA sequence: TGTGCCAGCAGCAAGGATTTTTACAATGAGCAGTTCTTC.

The genes are TRBV5-1 and TRBJ2-2, with TRBD1 matching over 7 bases. This CDR3 has 16 amino acids. V lost 4 bases, J lost 4 bases, and 10 bases stayed unmatched. CDR1 and CDR2 (germline): SGHRS, YFSETQ. The CDR3 DNA is TGCGCCAGCAGCGGGGGCACAGGGGCTCCCACCGGGGAGCTGTTTTTT. Amino acid sequence: CASSGGTGAPTGELFF.

The CDR3 DNA is TGCGCCAGCAGCTTGGGACAGATGGCCAACGAGCAGTACTTC. This encodes CASSLGQMANEQYF. The V gene is TRBV5-1, the J gene TRBJ2-7; perhaps TRBD1 as D (5 bases). V lost 0 bases to trimming and J lost 5 bases, with 12 bases between them. Per germline, CDR1 SGHRS and CDR2 YFSETQ. The CDR3 has 14 residues.

The chain combines TRBV30 with TRBJ2-2; tentative D call: TRBD1 (5 bases). The CDR3 contains 13 residues. Between the trimmed V and J ends, which lost 5 bases and 1 base, there was a span of 8 bases. Germline assignment: CDR1 GTSNPN and CDR2 SVGIG (reference sequence). The CDR3 loop is CAWGRVNTGELFF. The CDR3 nucleotides read TGTGCCTGGGGCAGGGTGAACACCGGGGAGCTGTTTTTT.

The J gene is TRBJ2-1, the V gene TRBV7-2; 7 positions agree with TRBD2. From germline, CDR1 is SGHTA and CDR2 FQGNSA. The CDR3 extends over 16 amino acids. Unmatched junction bases numbered 8, after V lost 2 bases and J lost 4 bases. CDR3 loop: CASSLILASGYNEQFF. CDR3 coding DNA: TGTGCCAGCAGCTTAATCCTAGCTAGCGGATACAATGAGCAGTTCTTC.

This clonotype showed up just a few times. The chain carries TRBV2 and TRBJ2-1, with D perhaps assigned TRBD1 or TRBD2 (6 bases each). Germline assignment: CDR1 SNHLY and CDR2 FYNNEI. Trimming stripped 7 bases from V and 2 bases from J, with 15 bases between. This CDR3 comprises 15 residues. The DNA of the CDR3 is TGTGCCAGCAAAAGGGGGGACTCTGCCTACAATGAGCAGTTCTTC. Translation: CASKRGDSAYNEQFF.

This clonotype occurred a few times. Being one base from a much bigger clone, this may be a read error. The chain recombines TRBV5-1 with TRBJ2-5; D not resolved. Germline V gene data show CDR1 as SGHRS and CDR2 as YFSETQ. The CDR3 runs to 11 residues. The CDR3 protein is CASRDQETHYF. The CDR3 DNA reads TGCGCCAGCAGAGACCAAGAGACCCACTACTTC.

The chain combines TRBV5-1 with TRBJ2-4, with 8 bases lining up with TRBD2. Germline V gene lookup returns CDR1 SGHRS and CDR2 YFSETQ. There are 21 residues in the CDR3. Unmatched junction bases numbered 18, after V lost 1 base and J lost 0 bases. The CDR3 sequence: CASSLCLRLAIRKLAKNIQYF. CDR3 in DNA: TGCGCCAGCAGCTTGTGCCTGAGACTAGCGATAAGGAAACTAGCCAAAAACATTCAGTACTTC.

This clonotype was counted between two and nine times. J is TRBJ2-7 and V is TRBV30, with a possible D match to TRBD2 (5 bases). This CDR3 has 13 residues. Looked up from germline, CDR1 is GTSNPN and CDR2 is SVGIG (reference sequence). V gave up 2 bases and J gave up 1 base, with 9 bases separating them. The CDR3 is CAWSRGFSYEQYF. In nucleotides, the CDR3 is TGTGCCTGGAGTCGCGGGTTTTCCTACGAGCAGTACTTC.

In its sample, this clonotype was seen many times. V and J are TRBV5-5 and TRBJ1-5, with a possible D match to TRBD1 (5 bases). Trimming removed 0 bases from V and 6 bases from J, with 13 bases in between. The CDR3 covers 15 residues. CDR1 and CDR2 from the germline V gene are SGHKS and YYEKEE (reference sequence). CDR3 amino acids: CASSLAGAGGQPQHF. The CDR3 nucleotides are TGTGCCAGCAGCTTGGCTGGGGCGGGAGGTCAGCCCCAGCATTTT.

The V call is TRBV19, the J call TRBJ1-5; no clear D. Germline CDR1 reads LNHDA; CDR2 reads SQIVND (reference sequence). Deletions cut 3 bases from V and 4 bases from J, with 7 bases between. The CDR3 sequence is 13 residues long. The CDR3 is CASSMMENQPQHF. CDR3 DNA: TGTGCCAGTAGTATGATGGAGAATCAGCCCCAGCATTTT.

This clonotype was seen only a few times. The chain employs TRBV11-2 and TRBJ2-2, with 13 bases lining up with TRBD2. V was pared by 4 bases and J by 6 bases, with 8 bases of the junction left unmatched. The germline gives CDR1 SGHAT, CDR2 FQNNGV. The CDR3 loop spans 17 amino acids. CDR3 protein: CASSYPTSGRAAGELFF. DNA for the CDR3: TGTGCCAGCAGCTACCCTACTAGCGGGAGGGCCGCCGGGGAGCTGTTTTTT.

The chain is built from TRBV12-3 or TRBV12-4 and TRBJ1-5, with D unresolved. The CDR3 totals 15 residues. The V and J ends lost 4 bases and 1 base respectively, with 11 bases between them. In DNA, the CDR3 is TGTGCCAGCAGTTCCCGGGCGGGGAGCAATCAGCCCCAGCATTTT. This gives the protein CASSSRAGSNQPQHF.